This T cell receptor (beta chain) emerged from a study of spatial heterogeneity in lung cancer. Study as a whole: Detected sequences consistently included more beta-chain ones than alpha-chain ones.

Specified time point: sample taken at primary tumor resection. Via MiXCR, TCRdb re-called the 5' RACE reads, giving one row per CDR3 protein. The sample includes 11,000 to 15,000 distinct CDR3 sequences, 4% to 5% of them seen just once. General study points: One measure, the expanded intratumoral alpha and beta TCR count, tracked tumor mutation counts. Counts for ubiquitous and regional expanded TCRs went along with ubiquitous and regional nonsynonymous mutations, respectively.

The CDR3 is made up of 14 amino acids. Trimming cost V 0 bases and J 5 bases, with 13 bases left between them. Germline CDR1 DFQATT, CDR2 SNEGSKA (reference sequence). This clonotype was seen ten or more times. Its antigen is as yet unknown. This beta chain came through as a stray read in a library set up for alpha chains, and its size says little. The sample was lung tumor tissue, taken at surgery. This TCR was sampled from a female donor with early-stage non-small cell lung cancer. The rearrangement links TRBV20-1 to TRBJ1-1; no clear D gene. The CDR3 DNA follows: TGCAGTGCTAGAGATCATGTAGGGTGGACTGAAGCTTTCTTT. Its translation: CSARDHVGWTEAFF.